The sequence of this T cell receptor (beta chain) was determined in a study of early T cells in non-severe SARS-CoV-2 infection. MiXCR, run by TCRdb on the 5' RACE reads, gives a single entry per CDR3 protein. This sample has around 60,000 distinct CDR3 sequences; 20% occur once, and the top ten carry more than 15%. Concerning this clonotype: Its antigen remains unidentified.

V shed 4 bases and J shed 0 bases, with 9 bases lying between them. The CDR3 contains 15 residues. Points from the study as a whole: Database matching using VDJdb favored anti-spike CD8 responses, with private and CD4 specificities left missing.

The sequencing used whole blood, collected at baseline. The rearrangement links TRBV12-3 or TRBV12-4 to TRBJ2-2; D gene unclear. The sequence was obtained from an adult who was a healthcare worker with PCR-confirmed SARS-CoV-2 infection or an uninfected control (not recorded which). The CDR3 region has the DNA TGTGCCAGCAGTTACTGGACGGCGAACACCGGGGAGCTGTTTTTT. Protein sequence: CASSYWTANTGELFF.